The rows below give T cell receptor beta chains drawn from one sample of a study of cytomegalovirus exposure and HLA in healthy donors. Only in-frame clones appear in the TCRdb table, and some are missing; sequencing was by immunoSEQ multiplex PCR. The sample lists roughly 120,000 clones, roughly 70% occurring once. Sample: PBMCs. The receptors were sampled from a man younger than 40 in good health and CMV-seropositive. The CDR3 runs from the conserved cysteine through the conserved F or W. A D gene is named only where the DNA matches it firmly. Some rows mark clone size as missing; the rest say once, few, many or name a class of expanded clone.

NA,TRBJ1-5,TRBV19,NA,TGTGCCAGTAGTTTGGAGAGTCGGGGTCAGCCCCAGCATTTT,CASSLESRGQPQHF
NA,TRBJ2-2,TRBV29-1,TRBD1,TGCAGCGTTGCACACAGGGGGGATAACACCGGGGAGCTGTTTTTT,CSVAHRGDNTGELFF
NA,TRBJ1-2,TRBV5-1,TRBD1,TGCGCCAGCAGCTTGGGGACAGGTGCCGAAAACTATGGCTACACCTTC,CASSLGTGAENYGYTF
NA,TRBJ1-1,TRBV7-3,NA,TGTGCCAGCAGCTTCGGCGGTCCCCCGAGCACTGAAGCTTTCTTT,CASSFGGPPSTEAFF
NA,TRBJ1-1,TRBV11-2,TRBD1,TGTGCCAGCAGCGCCCGGACAGGGGGGAACACTGAAGCTTTCTTT,CASSARTGGNTEAFF
NA,TRBJ2-1,TRBV29-1,TRBD1,TGCAGCGTCCCAGGACAGGGTCCCTACAATGAGCAGTTCTTC,CSVPGQGPYNEQFF
NA,TRBJ1-6,TRBV7-8,TRBD1,TGTGCCAGCAGCCCACCAGGGGGCCCCTATAATTCACCCCTCCACTTT,CASSPPGGPYNSPLHF
NA,TRBJ2-1,TRBV11-2,TRBD2,TGTGCCAGCATGGGACTAGCGCTGATCAATGAGCAGTTCTTC,CASMGLALINEQFF
NA,TRBJ2-5,TRBV28,NA,TGTGCCAGCAGTTTAGGGCAGGGAGGAGAAGAGACCCAGTACTTC,CASSLGQGGEETQYF
NA,TRBJ2-7,TRBV5-1,TRBD1,TGCGCCAGCAGCGCCTCCGGGACAGGGGGCGCGCGTGGCTACGAGCAGTACTTC,CASSASGTGGARGYEQYF
NA,TRBJ2-3,TRBV5-4,TRBD2,TGTGCCAGCAGCTTACTAGCGGGAGCTGATACGCAGTATTTT,CASSLLAGADTQYF
NA,TRBJ2-4,TRBV29-1,NA,TGCAGCGTTGAAGATGGGGTAGCGGATCTAGCCAAAAACATTCAGTACTTC,CSVEDGVADLAKNIQYF
NA,TRBJ1-1,TRBV5-1,TRBD1,TGCGCCAGCTCGAGAGCGGGACAGGGGGCGACCACTGAAGCTTTCTTT,CASSRAGQGATTEAFF
NA,TRBJ1-4,TRBV4-3,NA,TGCGCCAGCAGCCAAGTTGGTATTGGCACAACTAATGAAAAACTGTTTTTT,CASSQVGIGTTNEKLFF
NA,TRBJ2-1,TRBV11-3,TRBD2,TGTGCCAGCAGCCCGGGACTAGCGGGGAGGGAGGACAATGAGCAGTTCTTC,CASSPGLAGREDNEQFF
NA,TRBJ2-1,TRBV11-3,TRBD2,TGTGCCAGCAGCTTATCGACTAGCGGGAGGGGTTATGAGCAGTTCTTC,CASSLSTSGRGYEQFF
NA,TRBJ2-3,TRBV19,NA,TGTGCCAGTAGTCCTGACCTAGTTCACGGCACAGATACGCAGTATTTT,CASSPDLVHGTDTQYF
few,TRBJ2-3,TRBV18,TRBD2,TGTGCCAGCTCACCACTCCGGACTAGCGGGGGGTCGACAGATACGCAGTATTTT,CASSPLRTSGGSTDTQYF
NA,TRBJ1-3,TRBV5-1,NA,TGCGCCAGCAGCTTGGAGGGGATTCCCTCTGGAAACACCATATATTTT,CASSLEGIPSGNTIYF
NA,TRBJ1-2,TRBV13,TRBD1,TGTGCCAGCAGCTTGGACAGGGGGAGCCTCCCTCGGGCCTATGGCTACACCTTC,CASSLDRGSLPRAYGYTF
once,TRBJ1-6,TRBV6-5,TRBD1,TGTGCCAGCAGCCCGGACAGGGTCCCGAATTCACCCCTCCACTTT,CASSPDRVPNSPLHF
NA,TRBJ2-3,TRBV5-4,NA,TGTGCCAGCACCCTTTCTTCGGGCGGGGGCCGGGCGGCGGCGCAGTATTTT,CASTLSSGGGRAAAQYF
NA,TRBJ2-1,TRBV28,TRBD2,TGTGCCAGCAGTCCCCGACTAGCGGGAGAAGATGAGCAGTTCTTC,CASSPRLAGEDEQFF
NA,TRBJ2-3,TRBV5-1,TRBD1,TGCGCCAGCAGCTCCGGGACAGGGAAAATCGCGCAGTATTTT,CASSSGTGKIAQYF
NA,TRBJ2-2,TRBV9,TRBD2,TGTGCCAGCAGCGGTCGACTCGCGGGAGAAATTACCGGGGAGCTGTTTTTT,CASSGRLAGEITGELFF
NA,TRBJ1-6,TRBV27,TRBD1,TGTGCCAGCAGTTTAAGTGGGGACAGGGGGATCTCACCCCTCCACTTT,CASSLSGDRGISPLHF
NA,TRBJ2-5,TRBV21-1,NA,TGTGCCAGCAGCAAATCTATTCTTTCGCCACCCACGAAGACCCAGTACTTC,CASSKSILSPPTKTQYF
NA,TRBJ2-3,TRBV7-3,TRBD2,TGTGCCAGCAGCTCCCTTCCTCCTAGCGGGAGAGGGCCAGATACGCAGTATTTT,CASSSLPPSGRGPDTQYF
NA,TRBJ2-3,TRBV19,TRBD1,TGTGCCAGTAGCGTCCGGGACAGGGGGTTTGCAGATACGCAGTATTTT,CASSVRDRGFADTQYF
NA,TRBJ2-7,TRBV6-5,NA,TGTGCCAGCAGTTTCAGGGCGCTGGGCGAGCAGTACTTC,CASSFRALGEQYF
NA,TRBJ2-1,TRBV5-8,NA,TGTGCCAGCAGCTTGGCCCCTCAGTTCTTC,CASSLAPQFF
NA,TRBJ2-1,TRBV19,TRBD2,TGTGCCAGTAGTAAATCCGGGACTAGCGCTTACAATGAGCAGTTCTTC,CASSKSGTSAYNEQFF
NA,TRBJ2-5,TRBV27,NA,TGTGCCAGCAGTCCTTTGACAGCACAAGAGACCCAGTACTTC,CASSPLTAQETQYF
NA,TRBJ2-1,TRBV7-7,TRBD1,TGTGCTAGCAGCCTCACCCGGGACAGGGGCTACAATGAGCAGTTCTTC,CASSLTRDRGYNEQFF
NA,TRBJ2-1,TRBV28,NA,TGTGCCAGCATTGGGGGGGGCGCGGCAAACAATGAGCAGTTCTTC,CASIGGGAANNEQFF
NA,TRBJ1-5,TRBV7-8,TRBD1,TGTGCCAGCAGCTTAGAACAGGGGGGTCAGCCCCAGCATTTT,CASSLEQGGQPQHF
NA,TRBJ2-6,TRBV28,NA,TGTGCCAGCAGGCCTTTAGGGACTCCTGACTCTGGAGCCAACGTCCTGACTTTC,CASRPLGTPDSGANVLTF
NA,TRBJ1-1,TRBV5-1,NA,TGCGCCAGCAGCTTAGGCAGGGACACTGAAGCTTTCTTT,CASSLGRDTEAFF
few,TRBJ1-3,TRBV5-1,TRBD1,TGCGCCAGCAGCTTATTGGACAGGGCTTCCTCTGGAAACACCATATATTTT,CASSLLDRASSGNTIYF
NA,TRBJ1-5,TRBV6-1,NA,TGTGCCAGCAGTGCTCAGGGCTTTAGCAATCAGCCCCAGCATTTT,CASSAQGFSNQPQHF
few,TRBJ2-7,TRBV13,NA,TGTGCCAGCCGGGACACCTCGTGGGGATCCTACGAGCAGTACTTC,CASRDTSWGSYEQYF
NA,TRBJ2-5,TRBV7-2,TRBD1,TGTGCCAGCAGGGCACCAGGGACAGGGCGGGGGACCCAGTACTTC,CASRAPGTGRGTQYF
NA,TRBJ2-1,TRBV6-1,NA,TGTGCCAGCAGTGAACTTACAGGTACTTACAATGAGCAGTTCTTC,CASSELTGTYNEQFF
few,TRBJ2-2,TRBV7-3,TRBD1,TGTGCCAGCAGCTTAATAGGGGGCGCGAAGACCGGGGAGCTGTTTTTT,CASSLIGGAKTGELFF
few,TRBJ2-5,TRBV6-6,TRBD1,TGTGCCAGCAGACAGGGGGGAAAGACCCAGTACTTC,CASRQGGKTQYF
NA,TRBJ1-1,TRBV7-9,NA,TGTGCCAGCAGCACTCAGGGAGGCACTGAAGCTTTCTTT,CASSTQGGTEAFF
NA,TRBJ1-6,TRBV4-3,NA,TGCGCCAGCAGCCAAGAAGCAGGGAAAAATTCACCCCTCCACTTT,CASSQEAGKNSPLHF
NA,TRBJ2-5,TRBV2,NA,TGTGCCAGCATTGTGGGACAACACCAAGAGACCCAGTACTTC,CASIVGQHQETQYF